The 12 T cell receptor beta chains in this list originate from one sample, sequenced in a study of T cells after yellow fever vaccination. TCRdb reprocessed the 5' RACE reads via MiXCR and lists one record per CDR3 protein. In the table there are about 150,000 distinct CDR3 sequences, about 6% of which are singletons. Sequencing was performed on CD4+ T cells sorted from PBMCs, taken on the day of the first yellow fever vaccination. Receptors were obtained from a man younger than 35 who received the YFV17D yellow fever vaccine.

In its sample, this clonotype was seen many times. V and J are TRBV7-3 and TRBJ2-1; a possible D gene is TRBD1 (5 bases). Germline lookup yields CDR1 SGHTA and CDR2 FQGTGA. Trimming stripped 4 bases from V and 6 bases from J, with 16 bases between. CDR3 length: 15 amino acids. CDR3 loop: CASSSGPAGRNEQFF. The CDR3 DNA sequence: TGTGCCAGCAGCTCCGGCCCGGCAGGGCGCAATGAGCAGTTCTTC.

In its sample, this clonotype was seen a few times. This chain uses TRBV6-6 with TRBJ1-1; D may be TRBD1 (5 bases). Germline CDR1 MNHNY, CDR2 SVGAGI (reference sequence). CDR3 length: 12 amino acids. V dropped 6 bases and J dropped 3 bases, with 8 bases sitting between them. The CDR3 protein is CASRQGDTEAFF. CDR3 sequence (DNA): TGTGCCAGCAGACAAGGGGACACTGAAGCTTTCTTT.

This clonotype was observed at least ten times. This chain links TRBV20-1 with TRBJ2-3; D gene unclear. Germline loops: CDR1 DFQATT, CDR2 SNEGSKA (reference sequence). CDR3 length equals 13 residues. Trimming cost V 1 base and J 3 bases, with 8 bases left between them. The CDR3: CSARAPRTDTQYF. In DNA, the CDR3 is TGCAGTGCTAGAGCCCCTAGAACAGATACGCAGTATTTT.

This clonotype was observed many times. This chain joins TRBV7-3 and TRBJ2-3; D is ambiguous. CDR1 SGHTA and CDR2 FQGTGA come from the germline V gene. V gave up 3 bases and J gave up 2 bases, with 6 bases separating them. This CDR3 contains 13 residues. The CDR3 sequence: CASSFLYTDTQYF. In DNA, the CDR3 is TGTGCCAGCAGCTTCTTATACACAGATACGCAGTATTTT.

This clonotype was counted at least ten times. The CDR3 DNA is TGCGCCAGCAGCTTGGGAGTCTCAACTAATGAAAAACTGTTTTTT. Protein sequence: CASSLGVSTNEKLFF. This rearrangement joins TRBV5-1 to TRBJ1-4; D is uncertain. The germline V gene encodes CDR1 SGHRS and CDR2 YFSETQ. The CDR3 has 15 amino acids. V lost 0 bases to trimming and J lost 0 bases, with 6 bases between them. Full variable domain (missing parts from reference TRBV5-1 and TRBJ1-4): KAGVTQTPRYLIKTRGQQVTLSCSPISGHRSVSWYQQTPGQGLQFLFEYFSETQRNKGNFPGRFSGRQFSNSRSEMNVSTLELGDSALYLCASSLGVSTNEKLFFGSGTQLSVL.

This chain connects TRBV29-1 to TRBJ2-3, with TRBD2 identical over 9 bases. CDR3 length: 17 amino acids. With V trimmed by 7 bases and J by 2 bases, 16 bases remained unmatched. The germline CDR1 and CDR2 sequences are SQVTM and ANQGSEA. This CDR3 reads CSAEAGGAYRNTDTQYF. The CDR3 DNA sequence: TGCAGCGCCGAGGCGGGGGGGGCTTACAGAAACACAGATACGCAGTATTTT.

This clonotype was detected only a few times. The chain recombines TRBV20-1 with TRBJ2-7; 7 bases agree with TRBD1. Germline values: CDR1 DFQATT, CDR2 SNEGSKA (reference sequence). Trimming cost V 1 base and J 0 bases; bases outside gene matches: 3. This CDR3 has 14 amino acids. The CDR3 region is CSARAGTVSYEQYV. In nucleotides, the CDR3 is TGCAGTGCTAGAGCAGGGACAGTCTCCTACGAGCAGTACGTC.

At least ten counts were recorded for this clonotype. CDR3 DNA: TGCAGTGCCCGACTTCCGACTAGCGGGGGAGAGACCCAGTACTTC. This sequence encodes CSARLPTSGGETQYF. The chain combines TRBV20-1 with TRBJ2-5; TRBD2 matches 12 bases. Trimming took 6 bases from V and 4 from J; bases not matched to a gene: 9. In germline, CDR1 is DFQATT, CDR2 SNEGSKA (reference sequence). The CDR3 loop spans 15 amino acids.

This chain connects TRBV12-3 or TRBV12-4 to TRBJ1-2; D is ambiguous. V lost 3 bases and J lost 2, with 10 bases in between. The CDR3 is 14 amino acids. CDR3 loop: CASSFQNGNYGYTF. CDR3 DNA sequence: TGTGCCAGCAGTTTTCAGAACGGGAACTATGGCTACACCTTC.

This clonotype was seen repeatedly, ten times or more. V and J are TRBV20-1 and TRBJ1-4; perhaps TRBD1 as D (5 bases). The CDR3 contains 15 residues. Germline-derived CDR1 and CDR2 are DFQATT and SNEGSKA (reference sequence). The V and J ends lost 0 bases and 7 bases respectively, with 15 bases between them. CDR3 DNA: TGCAGTGCTAGAGATCACAAGCGGGGGGGTGAAAAACTGTTTTTT. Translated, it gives CSARDHKRGGEKLFF.

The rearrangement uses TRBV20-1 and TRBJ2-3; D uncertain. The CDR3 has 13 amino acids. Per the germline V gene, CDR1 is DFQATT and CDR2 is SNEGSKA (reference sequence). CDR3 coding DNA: TGCAGATCGGCCCAGCCCAGTACAGATACGCAGTATTTT. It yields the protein CRSAQPSTDTQYF.

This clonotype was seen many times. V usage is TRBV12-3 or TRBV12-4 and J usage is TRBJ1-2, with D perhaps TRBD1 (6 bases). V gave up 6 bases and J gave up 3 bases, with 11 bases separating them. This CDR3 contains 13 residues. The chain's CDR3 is CASSQQGDYGYTF. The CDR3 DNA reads TGTGCCAGCAGCCAACAGGGCGACTATGGCTACACCTTC.